This T cell receptor beta chain was captured in a study of naive and memory T cell subsets. This clonotype was detected many times. Its antigen is not identified. Regarding treatment: skin biopsy from PPD injection site in Mantoux-positive individual. A UMI-containing oligonucleotide was joined by 3' ligation to the TCR cDNA template. Reverse transcription used DNase-treated unsorted total RNA, aiming for roughly 1 to 1000 ng. The V gene's germline CDR1 is SGHDT and CDR2 YYEEEE. This CDR3 spans 19 amino acids. V dropped 0 bases and J dropped 3 bases, with 25 bases sitting between them. Study-wide results and limits: TCRs were reportedly recovered from both biopsy types, mostly tuberculin test sites.

Ligated cDNA underwent four rounds of PCR with nested alpha and beta constant region primers and SP2. TCRdb called the UMI-ligation and nested PCR reads again in MiXCR, with one record for every CDR3 protein. The sample includes 30,000 to 35,000 distinct CDR3 sequences, about 6.2% seen only once; the top ten take approximately 2.8%. The rearrangement joins TRBV5-6 to TRBJ2-7, with D perhaps being TRBD1 or TRBD2 (5 bases each). Sample: skin, taken from a tuberculin skin test site. The TCR sequence derives from an adult in good health. The CDR3 DNA follows: TGTGCCAGCAGCTTGGACGGGACGGCATCAGCTACTTTGAACTACGAGCAGTACTTC. Translation: CASSLDGTASATLNYEQYF. The entire variable domain, with the rest obtained from reference TRBV5-6 and TRBJ2-7, is as follows: DAGVTQSPTHLIKTRGQQVTLRCSPKSGHDTVSWYQQALGQGPQFIFQYYEEEERQRGNFPDRFSGHQFPNYSSELNVNALLLGDSALYLCASSLDGTASATLNYEQYFGPGTRLTVT.